This entry lists 3 T cell receptor beta chains sequenced from one sample in a study of T cell changes during pregnancy in multiple sclerosis. Produced via immunoSEQ multiplex PCR; TCRdb's table is partial and in-frame only. Among approximately 61,000 clones listed, roughly 87% were seen once. The sequencing here drew on peripheral blood, taken in the first trimester of pregnancy. Receptors were obtained from a female donor with multiple sclerosis, enrolled in a pregnancy study.

In this sample, this clone turned up once. The genes are TRBV4-1 and TRBJ2-1; 11 bases are a match to TRBD2. CDR1 is MGHRA, CDR2 YSYEKL, per germline. V lost 1 base, J lost 9 bases, and 5 bases stayed unmatched. CDR3 length equals 15 residues. In DNA form, the CDR3 reads TGCGCCAGCAGCCAAGGGTCTAGCGGGAGGATTGAGCAGTTCTTC. It specifies CASSQGSSGRIEQFF.

The chain links TRBV12-5 to TRBJ2-1; TRBD1 aligns across 7 bases. Germline V gene sequence: CDR1 LGHNT, CDR2 FRNRAP. The ends lost 5 bases at V and 8 bases at J; junction bases unmatched: 9. The CDR3 runs to 14 residues. The CDR3 is CASGPRVTGHEQFF. The CDR3 DNA is TGTGCTAGTGGTCCTAGGGTGACAGGGCATGAGCAGTTCTTC.

V usage is TRBV19 and J usage is TRBJ2-5, with TRBD2 matching 8 bases. Germline trimming cut 3 bases from V and 5 bases from J; bases unmatched to any gene: 14. This CDR3 is built from 17 residues. The germline V gene encodes CDR1 LNHDA and CDR2 SQIVND (reference sequence). This CDR3 is CASSMIGRGATGETQYF. In nucleotides, the CDR3 is TGTGCCAGTAGTATGATTGGGCGGGGGGCAACTGGGGAGACCCAGTACTTC.